The entry below gives a single T cell receptor (beta chain) sequence along with its context. No antigen is known for it. The sample comes from a study of blood T cells in healthy people across ages. This CDR3 region has 17 residues. Germline-derived CDR1 and CDR2 are DFQATT and SNEGSKA (reference sequence). Unmatched junction bases numbered 5, after V lost 0 bases and J lost 0 bases. Next came a second PCR, run for about 6 to 11 cycles, which used a sample-barcoded 5' primer along with a J-beta primer mix. Each cDNA molecule carried a tag from a template-switch adaptor that contained 12 random nucleotides. TCRdb used MiXCR to reprocess the 5' RACE reads, holding one entry per CDR3 protein. This sample has hundreds of thousands of distinct CDR3 sequences, with roughly three fifths found just once. General study results and limits: In long-lived donors, naive CD4+ cell counts and diversity exceeded those of aged donors.

This sequence originates from a man aged 60 to 75 in good health. Sequenced: blood. The rearrangement joins TRBV20-1 to TRBJ1-2; 12 bases agree with TRBD1. This CDR3 is CSAREGDRGLSNYGYTF. The CDR3 bases are TGCAGTGCTAGAGAAGGGGACAGGGGGCTGTCTAACTATGGCTACACCTTC.